This TCR beta chain was observed in a study of radiotherapy plus CTLA-4 blockade in lung cancer. About the research overall: Patients showed objective responses in roughly 18% of cases and disease control in 25% to 40%.

Regarding the study as a whole: The best predictor of response was reported to be early blood T cell clone dynamics, with interferon-beta. Radiotherapy was combined with ipilimumab, and tumor-derived TCR clones then expanded in blood.

Points on this clone: The antigen remains unidentified.

Libraries were prepared by immunoSEQ multiplex PCR; TCRdb keeps only in-frame clonotypes and omits some of them. Seen here are some 33,000 clones, roughly 71% observed once, and the top ten hold more than 4.5%. Patients with chemo-refractory metastatic non-small-cell lung cancer received focal radiation plus CTLA-4 blockade with ipilimumab. After removal of 7 bases from V and 2 bases from J, the junction contained 8 bases not matched to a gene. This CDR3 has 16 amino acids. Germline CDR1 is MDHEN and CDR2 is SYDVKM. The sample consisted of peripheral blood, taken from a patient treated with radiotherapy plus ipilimumab. The receptor's source is a human donor with non-small cell lung cancer whose response to radiotherapy plus ipilimumab could not be evaluated. The chain links TRBV28 to TRBJ2-5; 12 bases align to TRBD2. CDR3 DNA: TGTGCCAGCAATCCTAGCGGGAGGGCCCGACAAGAGACCCAGTACTTC. The encoded protein is CASNPSGRARQETQYF.